These T cell receptor beta chains were read from a single sample in a study of glioma-infiltrating T cells after dendritic cell vaccination. The assay was immunoSEQ multiplex PCR, and TCRdb's table has in-frame clones only and misses some. This table has 85,000 or so clones, around 85% appearing once. Material: blood, obtained after dendritic cell vaccination. Receptors were obtained from a human donor with glioblastoma. The CDR3 runs from the conserved cysteine through the conserved F or W. The D gene is left open where the match is weak. The listing skips clone size in some rows; elsewhere it reads once, few, many or a size class.

NA TRBJ1-2 NA TRBV2 TGTGCCAGCAGTGACGAAGGGGTAGGCTACACCTTC CASSDEGVGYTF
once TRBJ2-1 TRBD2 TRBV19 TGTGCCAGTAGGCAAACTAGCGGGAGTCAGCAGTTCTTC CASRQTSGSQQFF
NA TRBJ2-3 TRBD1 TRBV28 TGTGCCAGCAGTTTATGGTCGGTGGGGGACAGGGGGCGTCAGGGAGGCACAGATACGCAGTATTTT CASSLWSVGDRGRQGGTDTQYF
NA TRBJ2-7 NA TRBV29-1 TGCAGCGTTATGACACCCTACGAGCAGTACTTC CSVMTPYEQYF
once TRBJ1-1 NA TRBV11-2 TGTGCCAGCAGCTTAGGAATAGACCGGGACACTGAAGCTTTCTTT CASSLGIDRDTEAFF
NA TRBJ2-1 NA TRBV5-5 TGTGCCAGCAGCTTGTCGACTAGTATGAATGAGCAGTTCTTC CASSLSTSMNEQFF
NA TRBJ2-2 NA TRBV7-9 TGTGCCAGCAGCCGGGCTTGGGGAGCGAACACCGGGGAGCTGTTTTTT CASSRAWGANTGELFF
once TRBJ2-1 TRBD2 TRBV12-5 TGTGCTAGTGGTTCTGGACTAGCAGGTCTCGTCAATGAGCAGTTCTTC CASGSGLAGLVNEQFF
few TRBJ2-7 NA TRBV6-5 TGTGCCAGCAAAGCTCTTGCCTACGAGCAGTACTTC CASKALAYEQYF
few TRBJ2-1 NA TRBV6-6 TGTGCCAGCAGTTACGATCTGCAGGTCAACAATGAGCAGTTCTTC CASSYDLQVNNEQFF
few TRBJ2-6 NA TRBV5-1 TGCGCCAGCAGACCGGGGGACTCTGGGGCCAACGTCCTGACTTTC CASRPGDSGANVLTF
few TRBJ2-7 TRBD1 TRBV6-5 TGTGCCAGCAGTAGTTTGGCGACAGGGCGGTACGAGCAGTACTTC CASSSLATGRYEQYF
NA TRBJ2-7 NA TRBV9 TGTGCCAGCAGCAAAACGAGGGATCCGAATCTCGAGCAGTACTTC CASSKTRDPNLEQYF
NA TRBJ2-7 TRBD1 TRBV5-4 TGTGCCAGCAGCTCTTCCCCGGGACAGGGGAACTACGAGCAGTACTTC CASSSSPGQGNYEQYF
NA TRBJ2-2 NA TRBV4-1 TGCGCCAGCAGCCAAGAAGACCGGGGTTACACCGGGGAGCTGTTTTTT CASSQEDRGYTGELFF
NA TRBJ2-7 TRBD1 TRBV2 TGTGCCAGCAGTTGGGGGACAGGGGACTACGAGCAGTACTTC CASSWGTGDYEQYF
NA TRBJ1-1 NA TRBV18 TGTGCCAGCTTCAGGGACACTGAAGCTTTCTTT CASFRDTEAFF
NA TRBJ2-7 NA TRBV7-3 TGTGCCAGCAGCCACCCGGGGAGTACCCTGTACTTC CASSHPGSTLYF
few TRBJ2-7 NA TRBV5-1 TGCGCCAGCAGCTTGGGACAGGTAGGGCCCTACGAGCAGTACTTC CASSLGQVGPYEQYF
NA TRBJ2-3 TRBD2 TRBV6-1 TGTGCCAGCAGGCGACTAGCGGGGTTAGATACGCAGTATTTT CASRRLAGLDTQYF
NA TRBJ1-2 NA TRBV23-1 TGCGCCAGCAGTCCCCACAGGGTATGTGGCTACACCTTC CASSPHRVCGYTF
NA TRBJ2-5 NA TRBV11-2 TGTGCAGTAACCGCGCGGATGCAAGAGACCCAGTACTTC CAVTARMQETQYF
NA TRBJ2-7 TRBD2 TRBV27 TGTGCCAGCAGCCCCGCAGGGGCGGGGGGTTACGAGCAGTACTTC CASSPAGAGGYEQYF
NA TRBJ1-2 NA TRBV18 TGTGCCAGCTCACCACCCACGGGGGATGGCTACACCTTC CASSPPTGDGYTF
once TRBJ1-2 NA TRBV13 TGTGCCAGCAGCTCTACGGGGGTTGATGGCTACACCTTC CASSSTGVDGYTF
NA TRBJ2-3 TRBD1 TRBV7-2 TGTGCCAGCAGCTTGGGACAGGCAGAAGATACGCAGTATTTT CASSLGQAEDTQYF
NA TRBJ2-1 TRBD2 TRBV29-1 TGCAGCGTTAACGCGGGAGGATCTAATGAGCAGTTCTTC CSVNAGGSNEQFF
NA TRBJ2-7 NA TRBV30 TGTGCCTGGGTAGTAGCTCCGGAGATCTACGAGCAGTACTTC CAWVVAPEIYEQYF
NA TRBJ2-2 TRBD2 TRBV27 TGTGCCAGCAGCATGATCCGTGGGGGGCGGGAGGGGAACACCGGGGAGCTGTTTTTT CASSMIRGGREGNTGELFF
NA TRBJ2-4 NA TRBV30 TGTGCCTGGAGCGAGGGAGCCAAAAACATTCAGTACTTC CAWSEGAKNIQYF
NA TRBJ2-3 TRBD2 TRBV2 TGTGCCAGCAGTAGGGGAGACCTAGCGGGAAGCACAGATACGCAGTATTTT CASSRGDLAGSTDTQYF
once TRBJ2-7 TRBD1 TRBV5-1 TGCGCCAGCAGCTTGGAAGACAGGGTTTTCGAGCAGTACTTC CASSLEDRVFEQYF
NA TRBJ1-4 TRBD1 TRBV30 TGTGCCTGGAGTACGGGGACAGGGGCGGAAAAACTGTTTTTT CAWSTGTGAEKLFF
NA TRBJ2-7 TRBD1 TRBV18 TGTGCCAGCTCATCTGGGACAGAATACGAGCAGTACTTC CASSSGTEYEQYF
NA TRBJ2-2 NA TRBV6-5 TGTGCCAGCAGTTACGGGGGGGCCACCGGGGAGCTGTTTTTT CASSYGGATGELFF
once TRBJ2-3 TRBD2 TRBV2 TGTGCCAGCAGTGAACCGGGGGCGGGAGGGAGCACAGATACGCAGTATTTT CASSEPGAGGSTDTQYF
NA TRBJ2-5 NA TRBV5-4 TGTGCCAGCAGCTTGTTTGGGGCAGGAGAGACCCAGTACTTC CASSLFGAGETQYF
NA TRBJ1-4 NA TRBV28 TGTGCCAGCAGTAGAGACAGGTCGGGTAGGGAAAAACTGTTTTTT CASSRDRSGREKLFF
NA TRBJ2-2 NA TRBV28 TGTGCCAGCAGATCGGAGCGGATCACCGGGGAGCTGTTTTTT CASRSERITGELFF
NA TRBJ1-2 NA TRBV9 TGTGCCAGCAGCACTGGGGCAGCCTATGGCTACACCTTC CASSTGAAYGYTF
NA TRBJ2-1 NA TRBV21-1 TGTGCCAGCAGTCACTCGAAACAGGGGGCTATTAGGTTCTTC CASSHSKQGAIRFF
once TRBJ1-4 NA TRBV29-1 TGCAGCGTAGGGGAGGGTTTGTATTGGGCAACTAATGAAAAACTGTTTTTT CSVGEGLYWATNEKLFF
NA TRBJ2-3 NA TRBV5-1 TGCGCCAGCACCGTCGTGGGGGGGCTTTCAGATACGCAGTATTTT CASTVVGGLSDTQYF
NA TRBJ2-7 TRBD1 TRBV6-1 TGTGCCAGCAGTGAAGCCCGGACAGGGCGAAACGAGCAGTACTTC CASSEARTGRNEQYF
NA TRBJ2-1 NA TRBV28 TGTGCCAGCCGCGTGCGGGGGCGGGAGTGGGGTGAGCAGTTCTTC CASRVRGREWGEQFF
NA TRBJ1-2 NA TRBV18 TGTGCCAGCTCACCAGGGTTGCAGGGCGGTGGCTACACCTTC CASSPGLQGGGYTF
NA TRBJ1-6 TRBD1 TRBV5-1 TGCGCCAGCAGCCGGACAGGGGATAATTCACCCCTCCACTTT CASSRTGDNSPLHF
NA TRBJ1-5 NA TRBV5-6 TGTGCCAGCAGCATGTCGACAGCGATGGGGAGGGCAATCAAGCCCCAGCATTTT CASSMSTAMGRAIKPQHF
NA TRBJ1-3 TRBD1 TRBV7-9 TGTGCCAGCAGCTCGAGATCCACAGGGGGGGCTGGAAACACCATATATTTT CASSSRSTGGAGNTIYF
NA TRBJ2-7 TRBD2 TRBV11-2 TGTGCCAGCAGCTTAGTAATCGGGGGGGACTACGAGCAGTACTTC CASSLVIGGDYEQYF
NA TRBJ1-2 NA TRBV13 TGTGCCAGCAGCTTAGGTGGGGGCCCGATCACCTTC CASSLGGGPITF